This passage covers 30 T cell receptor beta chains from one sample sequenced in a study of identifying expanded T cells in peripheral blood. TCRdb's copy holds only in-frame clones and misses some; the assay was immunoSEQ multiplex PCR. Of around 100,000 clones in the sample, over 70% are singletons; the top ten hold just over 5.5%. The sequencing sample was made of blood. These receptors all come from a person between 18 and 70 years old in good health.

V gene TRBV27 combines with J gene TRBJ2-7; D is unclear. This CDR3 is built from 12 residues. Trimming shortened V by 6 bases and J by 5 bases, and 11 bases separated the two germline ends. CDR1 and CDR2 (germline): MNHEY, SMNVEV (reference sequence). The DNA of the CDR3 is TGTGCCAGCAGCTCTAAGGGCAACGAGCAGTACTTC. Protein sequence: CASSSKGNEQYF.

This clone was recorded a few times. The rearrangement joins TRBV5-1 to TRBJ2-7; 12 bases match TRBD1. Germline V lookup: CDR1 SGHRS, CDR2 YFSETQ. Trimming cost V 3 bases and J 3 bases; bases outside gene matches: 4. This CDR3 comprises 15 residues. CDR3 DNA sequence: TGCGCCAGCAGCTGGGGGACAGGGGGCGGCTACGAGCAGTACTTC. It specifies CASSWGTGGGYEQYF.

V usage is TRBV5-8 and J usage is TRBJ1-2; 7 positions match TRBD1. Losses at the gene ends were 4 bases for V and 8 bases for J; bases not matched to a gene: 8. Germline values: CDR1 SGHTS, CDR2 YDEGEE. This CDR3 contains 13 residues. The CDR3 loop reads CASSLDRAQGYTF. CDR3 DNA sequence: TGTGCCAGCAGCCTCGACAGGGCCCAGGGCTACACCTTC.

J is TRBJ2-1 and V is TRBV30; either TRBD1 or TRBD2 may supply D (6 bases each). The germline V gene has CDR1 GTSNPN and CDR2 SVGIG (reference sequence). V lost 3 bases to trimming and J lost 5 bases, with 11 bases between them. The CDR3 runs 13 residues. The CDR3 DNA reads TGTGCCTGGAGAAGGGGGGCTAACAATGAGCAGTTCTTC. Translating it yields CAWRRGANNEQFF.

The chain uses TRBV15 and TRBJ1-2; D uncertain. This CDR3 has 15 amino acids. Trimming left V 0 bases short and J 4 bases short, with 12 bases between. CDR1 and CDR2 from the germline V gene are LNHNV and YYDKDF (reference sequence). The CDR3 spells CATSRDRESGYGYTF. For the CDR3, the DNA is TGTGCCACCAGCAGAGATCGGGAATCTGGCTATGGCTACACCTTC.

The V gene is TRBV19, the J gene TRBJ1-2, with D possibly being TRBD1 (5 bases). This CDR3 contains 16 residues. In germline, CDR1 is LNHDA, CDR2 SQIVND (reference sequence). V lost 0 bases, J lost 4 bases, and 15 bases lay in between. CDR3 nucleotides: TGTGCCAGTAGTATAGACGCCCCCGGGACGGTCTATGGCTACACCTTC. This encodes CASSIDAPGTVYGYTF. Based on the CDR3 plus reference TRBV19 and TRBJ1-2, the full variable domain is DGGITQSPKYLFRKEGQNVTLSCEQNLNHDAMYWYRQDPGQGLRLIYYSQIVNDFQKGDIAEGYSVSREKKESFPLTVTSAQKNPTAFYLCASSIDAPGTVYGYTFGSGTRLTVV.

The chain is built from TRBV7-2 and TRBJ1-5; weak D call: TRBD1 (5 bases). This CDR3 spans 13 amino acids. Germline-derived CDR1 and CDR2 are SGHTA and FQGNSA. Trimming left V 0 bases short and J 5 bases short, with 5 bases between. The CDR3 DNA reads TGTGCCAGCAGCTTAGCCAGGGATCAGCCCCAGCATTTT. It translates to CASSLARDQPQHF. The whole variable domain, remainder taken from reference TRBV7-2 and TRBJ1-5, is GAGVSQSPSNKVTEKGKDVELRCDPISGHTALYWYRQSLGQGLEFLIYFQGNSAPDKSGLPSDRFSAERTGGSVSTLTIQRTQQEDSAVYLCASSLARDQPQHFGDGTRLSIL.

The gene calls are TRBV7-6 and TRBJ2-7, with D hard to call. The V and J ends lost 0 bases and 7 bases respectively, with 7 bases between them. The germline gives CDR1 SGHVS, CDR2 FNYEAQ. The CDR3 has 12 residues. Here the CDR3 DNA reads TGTGCCAGCAGCTTAGCCGAACGGGAGCAGTACTTC. Residues: CASSLAEREQYF.

V and J are TRBV5-1 and TRBJ1-2; 7 positions agree with TRBD1. V dropped 10 bases and J dropped 2; count of bases not matched to a gene: 14. CDR1 SGHRS and CDR2 YFSETQ come from the germline V gene. This CDR3 region has 15 residues. CDR3 sequence reads: CASRLRDSGNYGYTF. DNA for the CDR3: TGCGCCTCGCGGCTCCGGGACAGTGGGAACTATGGCTACACCTTC.

V gene TRBV6-5 combines with J gene TRBJ1-1; maybe TRBD1 (5 bases). In germline, CDR1 is MNHEY, CDR2 SVGAGI. This CDR3 is 13 amino acids long. The V gene lost 6 bases and the J gene lost 3 bases, with 11 bases spanning the gap. CDR3 protein: CASRNTGHTEAFF. In nucleotides, the CDR3 is TGTGCCAGCAGGAATACAGGACACACTGAAGCTTTCTTT.

The genes are TRBV9 and TRBJ2-3; D ambiguous. Trimming stripped 3 bases from V and 0 bases from J, with 11 bases between. Germline CDR1 SGDLS, CDR2 YYNGEE. CDR3 size: 15 residues. The DNA of the CDR3 is TGTGCCAGCAGCGGGGATCCTACTAGCACAGATACGCAGTATTTT. Residues: CASSGDPTSTDTQYF.

The rearrangement joins TRBV5-6 to TRBJ1-3; 8 nucleotides match TRBD1. V shed 1 base, J shed 4 bases, and the junction held 4 bases outside the gene matches. Germline lookup yields CDR1 SGHDT and CDR2 YYEEEE. This CDR3 contains 15 residues. The CDR3 loop reads CASSLRTGRGNTIYF. The CDR3 coding sequence is TGTGCCAGCAGCTTGAGGACAGGGAGGGGAAACACCATATATTTT.

J is TRBJ1-4 and V is TRBV6-1, with D perhaps matching TRBD1 (5 bases). V lost 8 bases and J lost 6, with 19 bases in between. Germline V gene lookup returns CDR1 MNHNS and CDR2 SASEGT. The CDR3 runs to 15 residues. The DNA of the CDR3 is TGTGCCAGCCTCGGTAGCCCGGGGCAGGATGAAAAACTGTTTTTT. Protein: CASLGSPGQDEKLFF.

The rearrangement uses TRBV25-1 and TRBJ1-1, with 7 positions matching TRBD1. The CDR3 is 11 residues long. J gave up 7 bases and V 8 bases, and 4 bases lay outside the gene matches. Germline V gives CDR1 MGHDK, CDR2 SYGVNS. The chain's CDR3 is CASGSGGEAFF. CDR3 nucleotide sequence: TGTGCCAGCGGTTCAGGGGGTGAAGCTTTCTTT.

The chain couples TRBV5-4 to TRBJ2-2; 8 bases are a match to TRBD2. With V trimmed by 3 bases and J by 5 bases, 9 bases remained unmatched. The CDR3 consists of 16 residues. From germline, CDR1 is SGHNT and CDR2 YYREEE (reference sequence). The CDR3 nucleotides are TGTGCCAGCAGCTCGGGGACTAGTCCAAGGACCGGGGAGCTGTTTTTT. Encoded protein: CASSSGTSPRTGELFF.

This CDR3 reads CASELRTSYNEQFF. CDR3 bases: TGTGCTAGTGAACTGAGGACCTCCTACAATGAGCAGTTCTTC. The rearrangement joins TRBV12-5 to TRBJ2-1; unclear D gene. V gave up 7 bases and J gave up 0 bases, with 10 bases separating them. The CDR3 length is 14 residues. In germline, CDR1 is LGHNT, CDR2 FRNRAP.

The chain uses TRBV7-3 and TRBJ2-5; D might be TRBD2 (6 bases). V dropped 6 bases and J dropped 1 base, with 15 bases sitting between them. This CDR3 region has 15 residues. Germline assignment: CDR1 SGHTA and CDR2 FQGTGA. The chain's CDR3 is CASSKSAGTQETQYF. The CDR3 DNA reads TGTGCCAGCAGTAAATCGGCGGGGACCCAAGAGACCCAGTACTTC.

The genes are TRBV6-6 and TRBJ2-3, with a tentative D call TRBD2 (7 bases). CDR1 and CDR2 (germline): MNHNY, SVGAGI (reference sequence). The CDR3 contains 15 residues. Trimming removed 7 bases at V and 2 bases at J, with 16 bases between. The CDR3 nucleotides are TGTGCCAGCACCCTGGGGGGGGCCGTCACAGATACGCAGTATTTT. Translation gives CASTLGGAVTDTQYF.

This clone is a singleton in its sample. The J gene is TRBJ2-1, the V gene TRBV4-1; D not certain. The germline V gene has CDR1 MGHRA and CDR2 YSYEKL. The V and J ends lost 4 bases and 4 bases respectively, with 5 bases between them. This CDR3 comprises 12 residues. The CDR3 DNA follows: TGCGCCAGCAGCCCAGGTTACAATGAGCAGTTCTTC. Protein sequence: CASSPGYNEQFF.

The chain couples TRBV4-2 to TRBJ2-5, with TRBD1 as a possible D gene (6 bases). Trimming stripped 1 base from V and 3 bases from J, with 9 bases between. The CDR3 covers 14 residues. Germline lookup yields CDR1 LGHNA and CDR2 YNFKEQ. This chain's CDR3 is CASSQVTGKETQYF. The CDR3 nucleotides are TGTGCCAGCAGCCAAGTGACAGGAAAAGAGACCCAGTACTTC.

This clone occurred a few times. The gene calls are TRBV19 and TRBJ1-2; D may be TRBD1 (5 bases). Trimming left V 5 bases short and J 3 bases short, with 7 bases between. CDR3 length: 12 amino acids. Per the germline V gene, CDR1 is LNHDA and CDR2 is SQIVND (reference sequence). The CDR3 sequence is CASSDRYYGYTF. The CDR3, as DNA: TGTGCCAGTAGTGACAGATACTATGGCTACACCTTC.

The chain employs TRBV27 and TRBJ2-3, with 7 positions matching TRBD1. CDR1 and CDR2 (germline): MNHEY, SMNVEV (reference sequence). This CDR3 has 14 residues. Trimming removed 5 bases from V and 4 bases from J; junction bases left unmatched: 6. CDR3 region: CASSPHQGADTQYF. In DNA form, the CDR3 reads TGTGCCAGCAGTCCACATCAGGGGGCAGATACGCAGTATTTT.

J is TRBJ1-1 and V is TRBV25-1, with 7 nucleotides matching TRBD1. V was pared by 5 bases and J by 5 bases, with 5 bases of the junction left unmatched. CDR3 length equals 13 residues. Germline V gene data show CDR1 as MGHDK and CDR2 as SYGVNS. The CDR3 protein is CASSRVTGTEAFF. CDR3 bases: TGTGCCAGCAGTCGAGTGACAGGGACTGAAGCTTTCTTT.

This clone was recorded a few times. The rearrangement joins TRBV5-6 to TRBJ1-2, with no clear D. The V gene's germline CDR1 is SGHDT and CDR2 YYEEEE. Trimming took 4 bases from V and 11 from J, leaving 21 bases between them. CDR3 size: 14 residues. The CDR3 nucleotides are TGTGCCAGCAGCCGACGCGCTCTCGCATGGGGATACACCTTC. Its translation is CASSRRALAWGYTF.

The chain recombines TRBV5-4 with TRBJ2-3; 12 bases are a match to TRBD2. V shed 1 base, J shed 6 bases, and the junction held 3 bases outside the gene matches. Germline V lookup: CDR1 SGHNT, CDR2 YYREEE (reference sequence). The CDR3 sequence is 15 residues long. The CDR3 sequence: CASSLRLAGADTQYF. The CDR3 nucleotides are TGTGCCAGCAGCTTGCGACTAGCGGGGGCTGATACGCAGTATTTT.

The chain has TRBV19 and TRBJ2-5; 10 bases match TRBD2. Trimming cost V 4 bases and J 2 bases; bases outside gene matches: 7. Germline V gene lookup returns CDR1 LNHDA and CDR2 SQIVND (reference sequence). The length of the CDR3 is 16 residues. CDR3 sequence (DNA): TGTGCCAGTAGTAAGTCTAGCGGGGGCGATCAAGAGACCCAGTACTTC. Translation: CASSKSSGGDQETQYF.

The chain couples TRBV2 to TRBJ2-3, with a weak D call TRBD1 (6 bases). The CDR3 covers 15 residues. The germline V and J ends were trimmed by 6 bases and 0 bases, with 13 bases remaining between them. Germline V gene lookup returns CDR1 SNHLY and CDR2 FYNNEI. CDR3 loop: CASSPGTFSTDTQYF. Written as DNA, the CDR3 is TGTGCCAGCAGCCCCGGGACATTTAGCACAGATACGCAGTATTTT. Filled out from reference TRBV2 and TRBJ2-3, the complete variable domain reads EPEVTQTPSHQVTQMGQEVILRCVPISNHLYFYWYRQILGQKVEFLVSFYNNEISEKSEIFDDQFSVERPDGSNFTLKIRSTKLEDSAMYFCASSPGTFSTDTQYFGPGTRLTVL.

The chain combines TRBV12-5 with TRBJ2-2, with D maybe TRBD1 (5 bases). Germline V CDR1 and CDR2: LGHNT, FRNRAP. The V and J ends lost 0 bases and 0 bases respectively, with 8 bases between them. The CDR3 length is 16 residues. CDR3 in amino acids: CASGLVPRANTGELFF. CDR3 DNA sequence: TGTGCTAGTGGTTTGGTACCCAGGGCGAACACCGGGGAGCTGTTTTTT.

As regards this clone: Mismatch with germline at one junction end may stem from a read error. The chain carries TRBV7-9 and TRBJ2-1; no reliable D call. This CDR3 region has 11 residues. Germline V CDR1 and CDR2: SEHNR, FQNEAQ (reference sequence). CDR3 protein: CASSLYDEQFF. The CDR3 nucleotides are TGTGCCAGCAGCCTCTACGATGAGCAGTTCTTC.

The chain uses TRBV18 and TRBJ2-7; D is undetermined. The germline CDR1 and CDR2 sequences are KGHSH and LQKENI. CDR3 length equals 13 residues. Trimming removed 6 bases at V and 1 base at J, with 10 bases between. In DNA form, the CDR3 reads TGTGCCAGCTCGCACGGGCCTTCCTACGAGCAGTACTTC. Protein: CASSHGPSYEQYF.